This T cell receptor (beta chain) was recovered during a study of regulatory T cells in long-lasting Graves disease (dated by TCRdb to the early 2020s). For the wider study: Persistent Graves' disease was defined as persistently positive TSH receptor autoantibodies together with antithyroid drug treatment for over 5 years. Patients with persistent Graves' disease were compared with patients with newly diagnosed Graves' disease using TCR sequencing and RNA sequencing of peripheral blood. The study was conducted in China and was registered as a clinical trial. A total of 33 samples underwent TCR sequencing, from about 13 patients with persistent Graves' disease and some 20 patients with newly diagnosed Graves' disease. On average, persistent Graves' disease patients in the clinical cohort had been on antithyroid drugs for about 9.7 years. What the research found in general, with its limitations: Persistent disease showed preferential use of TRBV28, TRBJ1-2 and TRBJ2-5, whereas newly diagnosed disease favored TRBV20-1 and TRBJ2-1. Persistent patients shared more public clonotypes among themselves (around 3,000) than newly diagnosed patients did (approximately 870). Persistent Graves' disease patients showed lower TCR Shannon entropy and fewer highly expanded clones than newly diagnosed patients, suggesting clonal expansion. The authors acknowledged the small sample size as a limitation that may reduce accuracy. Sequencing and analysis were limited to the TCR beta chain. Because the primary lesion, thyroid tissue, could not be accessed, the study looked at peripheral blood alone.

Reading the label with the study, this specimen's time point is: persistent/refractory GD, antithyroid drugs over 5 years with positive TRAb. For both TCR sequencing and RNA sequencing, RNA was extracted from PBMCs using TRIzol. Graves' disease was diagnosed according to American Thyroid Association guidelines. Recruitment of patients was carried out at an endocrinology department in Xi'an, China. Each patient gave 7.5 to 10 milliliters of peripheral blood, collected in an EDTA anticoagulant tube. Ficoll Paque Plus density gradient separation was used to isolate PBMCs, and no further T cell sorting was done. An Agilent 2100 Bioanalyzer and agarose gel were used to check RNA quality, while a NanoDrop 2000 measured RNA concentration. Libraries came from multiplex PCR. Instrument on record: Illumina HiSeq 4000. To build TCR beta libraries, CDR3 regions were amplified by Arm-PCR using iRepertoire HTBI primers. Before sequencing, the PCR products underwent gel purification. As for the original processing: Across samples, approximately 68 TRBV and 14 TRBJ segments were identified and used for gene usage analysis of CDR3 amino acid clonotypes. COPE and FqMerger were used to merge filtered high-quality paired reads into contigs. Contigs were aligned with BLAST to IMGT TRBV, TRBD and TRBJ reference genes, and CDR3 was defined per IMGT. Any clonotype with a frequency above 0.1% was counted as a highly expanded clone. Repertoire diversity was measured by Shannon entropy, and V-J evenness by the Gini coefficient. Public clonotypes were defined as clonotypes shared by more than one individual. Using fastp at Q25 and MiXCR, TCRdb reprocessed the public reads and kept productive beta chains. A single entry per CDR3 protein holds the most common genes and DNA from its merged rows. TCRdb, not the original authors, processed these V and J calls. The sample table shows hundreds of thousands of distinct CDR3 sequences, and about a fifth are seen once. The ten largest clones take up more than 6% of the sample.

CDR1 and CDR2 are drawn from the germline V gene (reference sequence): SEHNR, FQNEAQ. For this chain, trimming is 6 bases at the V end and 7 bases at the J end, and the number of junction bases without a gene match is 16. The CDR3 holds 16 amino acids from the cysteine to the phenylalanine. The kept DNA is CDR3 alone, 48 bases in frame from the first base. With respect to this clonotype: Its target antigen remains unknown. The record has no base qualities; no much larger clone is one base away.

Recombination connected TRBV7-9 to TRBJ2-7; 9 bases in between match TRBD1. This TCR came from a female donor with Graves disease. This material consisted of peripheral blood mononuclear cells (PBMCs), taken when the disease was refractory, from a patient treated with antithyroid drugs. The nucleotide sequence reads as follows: TGTGCCAGCAGTTTTCCTTCCTGGGACAGGGCAGGAGAGCAGTACTTC. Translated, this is CASSFPSWDRAGEQYF.